A selection of T cell receptor beta chains follows, all from one sample in a study of CD8 T cells in Susac syndrome. TCRdb called the immunoSEQ multiplex PCR reads again in MiXCR, with one record for every CDR3 protein. The sample has about 120,000 distinct CDR3 sequences, 95% to 96% seen once. Material for sequencing was CD4+ T cells from PBMCs. All receptors come from a human donor with Susac syndrome. Each CDR3 is given with its conserved first and last residue. A D gene is named only where the DNA matches it firmly. Not every row has a clone size; where given, it reads once, few, many or a size class.

size,V,D,J,DNA,CDR3
-,TRBV23-1,-,TRBJ2-5,TGCGCCAGCAGTCAGCCCGGACTCCCGGAGACCCAGTACTTC,CASSQPGLPETQYF
-,TRBV24-1,TRBD2,TRBJ2-1,TGTGCCACCAGTGATCGGACTAGCGGGAGGACCCTCAATGAGCAGTTCTTC,CATSDRTSGRTLNEQFF
-,TRBV19,TRBD1,TRBJ2-7,TGTGCCAGTAGTAAACGACAGGGGGGATCCTACGAGCAGTACTTC,CASSKRQGGSYEQYF
-,TRBV29-1,-,TRBJ2-3,TGCAGCGGGTTGATAGATACGCAGTATTTT,CSGLIDTQYF
-,TRBV29-1,TRBD1,TRBJ1-1,TGCAGTCCGGAGAGGGGGCTGGCTGAAGCTTTCTTT,CSPERGLAEAFF
once,TRBV5-1,-,TRBJ2-3,TGCGCCAGCAGCTTAGTACGGGTTGATACGCAGTATTTT,CASSLVRVDTQYF
-,TRBV7-2,-,TRBJ1-1,TGTGCCAGCAGCCGACTCAGGGACGTTGAAGCTTTCTTT,CASSRLRDVEAFF
-,TRBV15,-,TRBJ2-7,TGTGCCACCAGCAAGGACGGTCTTTACGAGCAGTACTTC,CATSKDGLYEQYF
-,TRBV3-1,-,TRBJ1-3,TGTGCCAGCAGCCAAGGCAGTCGGGGAAACACCATATATTTT,CASSQGSRGNTIYF
-,TRBV7-2,TRBD2,TRBJ2-7,TGTGCCAGCAGCTTTCGGGCTAGCGGGAGCGTAGGTTACGAGCAGTACTTC,CASSFRASGSVGYEQYF
-,TRBV5-1,TRBD1,TRBJ2-1,TGCGCCAGCAGCTTGGAGGGACAGGGGGCTGGCAATGAGCAGTTCTTC,CASSLEGQGAGNEQFF
-,TRBV29-1,TRBD1,TRBJ1-1,TGCAGCGTTTCCCAGGGGGGCGTCACTGAAGCTTTCTTT,CSVSQGGVTEAFF
-,TRBV12-5,-,TRBJ2-3,TGTGCTAGTGGTTTTTCAGGCACAGATACGCAGTATTTT,CASGFSGTDTQYF
-,TRBV4-1,-,TRBJ2-5,TGCGCCAGCAGCCTACGGACTGAAGAGACCCAGTACTTC,CASSLRTEETQYF
-,TRBV30,TRBD2,TRBJ2-7,TGTGCCTGGAGTAGCGGGAGACGATACGAGCAGTACTTC,CAWSSGRRYEQYF
-,TRBV4-3,-,TRBJ2-4,TGCGCCAGCAGCCAAGTAATGTCGGGTAGGGGTAACATTCAGTACTTC,CASSQVMSGRGNIQYF
-,TRBV6-5,-,TRBJ1-3,TGTGCCAGCAGTTACTCTGTGGAGTTTAACACCATATATTTT,CASSYSVEFNTIYF
-,TRBV5-1,-,TRBJ1-5,TGCGCCAGCAGCTGGGGGACTGGGGGCAATCAGCCCCAGCATTTT,CASSWGTGGNQPQHF
-,TRBV5-6,-,TRBJ2-4,TGTGCCAGCAGCTTAGGCAGGGGTCAAAACATTCAGTACTTC,CASSLGRGQNIQYF
-,TRBV15,-,TRBJ1-2,TGTGCCACCAGCAGAGACAGCTACTATGGCTACACCTTC,CATSRDSYYGYTF
-,TRBV19,TRBD1,TRBJ2-2,TGTGCCAGTCGCTTTGGACAGGGGGTCGGGGAGCTGTTTTTT,CASRFGQGVGELFF
-,TRBV20-1,-,TRBJ2-5,TGCAGTGCTAGAGATCAGAAGTTTGGGGAGACCCAGTACTTC,CSARDQKFGETQYF
-,TRBV19,-,TRBJ1-5,TGTGCCAGTAGTAGTGTCGGTCACCAGCATTTT,CASSSVGHQHF
-,TRBV11-2,-,TRBJ2-3,TGTGCCAGCAGTCCCCAGCGGGCTGCCTTAGATACGCAGTATTTT,CASSPQRAALDTQYF
-,TRBV9,-,TRBJ1-2,TGTGCCAGCAGCGTATATACGGACAACTCTTATGGCTACACCTTC,CASSVYTDNSYGYTF
-,TRBV6-2/TRBV6-3,-,TRBJ2-7,TGTGCCAGCAGTTGGCGGGCCTCGGCAGGTCGGGACGAGCAGTACTTC,CASSWRASAGRDEQYF
-,TRBV7-8,-,TRBJ2-3,TGTGCCAGCAGCTTACTTAGAACCACAGATACGCAGTATTTT,CASSLLRTTDTQYF
-,TRBV20-1,TRBD2,TRBJ2-5,TGCAGTGCTAGAGGTCTAGCGGGAGGGCCGGTGGTAGAAGAGACCCAGTACTTC,CSARGLAGGPVVEETQYF
-,TRBV18,TRBD1,TRBJ2-3,TGTGCCAGCTCACCACCGGGACAGGGTCGCGGTACGCAGTATTTT,CASSPPGQGRGTQYF
-,TRBV9,-,TRBJ2-3,TGTGCCAGCAGCGTAGAAGGGGACACAGATACGCAGTATTTT,CASSVEGDTDTQYF
-,TRBV15,TRBD1,TRBJ1-1,TGTGCCACCAGCGACCGACAGGGTGCTGAAGCTTTCTTT,CATSDRQGAEAFF
-,TRBV7-2,-,TRBJ2-3,TGTGCCAGCAGCTTTCGGGCTCCGAGCACAGATACGCAGTATTTT,CASSFRAPSTDTQYF
-,TRBV10-3,-,TRBJ2-5,TGTGCCATCAGTGAGCCTAGCCGTCACCAAGAGACCCAGTACTTC,CAISEPSRHQETQYF
-,TRBV28,TRBD1,TRBJ1-1,TGTGCCAGCAGTGGAAGACAGGGGTACACTGAAGCTTTCTTT,CASSGRQGYTEAFF
-,TRBV2,TRBD2,TRBJ2-3,TGTGCCAGCGTCAGCGGGAGGGCCAGAAGTACAGATACGCAGTATTTT,CASVSGRARSTDTQYF
-,TRBV20-1,TRBD1,TRBJ2-1,TGCAGTGCTAATGACAGGGTACCCTACAATGAGCAGTTCTTC,CSANDRVPYNEQFF
-,TRBV6-6,-,TRBJ2-3,TGTGCCAGCAATCCAACGGGAGATACGCAGTATTTT,CASNPTGDTQYF
-,TRBV11-3,TRBD2,TRBJ2-2,TGTGCCAGCAGCGGGGGGACTAGCGGGAGGTCGACCGGGGAGCTGTTTTTT,CASSGGTSGRSTGELFF
-,TRBV12-3/TRBV12-4,-,TRBJ1-2,TGTGCCAGCAGTTTGAACGATCTCGGCTACACCTTC,CASSLNDLGYTF
-,TRBV7-2,-,TRBJ1-5,TGTGCCAGCAGCTTATCTGTGGGACAGCCCCAGCATTTT,CASSLSVGQPQHF
-,TRBV18,TRBD2,TRBJ2-1,TGTGCCAGCTCACCATTGACTAGCGGCAATGAGCAGTTCTTC,CASSPLTSGNEQFF
-,TRBV7-2,-,TRBJ1-1,TGTGCCAGCAGCCTCCCCGGGAGGGGGAACACTGAAGCTTTCTTT,CASSLPGRGNTEAFF
-,TRBV12-3/TRBV12-4,-,TRBJ2-5,TGTGCCAGCAGCCCGAAGACAGTTTACCGTCAAGAGACCCAGTACTTC,CASSPKTVYRQETQYF
-,TRBV2,-,TRBJ1-5,TGTGCCAGCAGTGAATATGATCAGCCCCAGCATTTT,CASSEYDQPQHF
once,TRBV11-2,-,TRBJ2-1,TGTGCCAGCAGCCCACAAGGAGATATTTACAATGAGCAGTTCTTC,CASSPQGDIYNEQFF
-,TRBV20-1,TRBD2,TRBJ2-7,TGCAGTGCTAGATCGTTCGGGACTAGCGGCTACGAGCAGTACTTC,CSARSFGTSGYEQYF
-,TRBV7-2,-,TRBJ2-4,TGTGCCAGCAGCTTAACCGGGAACTCCAAAAACATTCAGTACTTC,CASSLTGNSKNIQYF
-,TRBV30,-,TRBJ1-1,TGTGCCTGGAGTGTAACCAGGGATAGGACTGAAGCTTTCTTT,CAWSVTRDRTEAFF
-,TRBV5-6,-,TRBJ2-3,TGTGCCAGCAGCTTGGCCATCAGCCTAGCGAATACGCAGTATTTT,CASSLAISLANTQYF
-,TRBV27,-,TRBJ1-5,TGTGCCAGCAGTCGGAATAGCAATCAGCCCCAGCATTTT,CASSRNSNQPQHF
-,TRBV20-1,TRBD2,TRBJ2-1,TGCAGTGCTAGTGCGCTAGCGGGAGTCACCTACAATGAGCAGTTCTTC,CSASALAGVTYNEQFF
-,TRBV27,TRBD1,TRBJ2-7,TGTGCCAGCAGTTCGACAGGGACCCATGTCTCCTACGAGCAGTACTTC,CASSSTGTHVSYEQYF